This TCR beta chain emerged from a study of identical twins. Broader study findings: Analyses of zero insertions could be partly confounded by invariant MAIT and iNKT cells. Models underestimated how often monozygotic twins shared out-of-frame TCR alpha. In cord blood, abundant beta clonotypes had fewer insertions; memory showed no trend.

Germline CDR1 reads SGHTA; CDR2 reads FQGNSA. The CDR3 is 14 residues long. Trimming left V 1 base short and J 4 bases short, with 7 bases between. Of note for this clonotype: The antigen is undetermined.

A universal primer binding site was introduced by template switching. The final cDNA contained unique molecular identifiers. From the 5' RACE reads, TCRdb called clonotypes with MiXCR, one entry per CDR3 protein. The data contain about 700,000 distinct CDR3 sequences, more than 6.5% of them seen just once; the ten biggest clones take up about 0.98%. These same data were also listed under a study on yellow fever vaccine responses in identical twins.

The receptor's source is a woman between 18 and 30 years old in good health. The sequencing sample was made of PBMCs. This rearrangement joins TRBV7-2 to TRBJ2-2; D unresolved. DNA of the CDR3: TGTGCCAGCAGCTTAGTGTCTCGCACCGGGGAGCTGTTTTTT. Its protein is CASSLVSRTGELFF.